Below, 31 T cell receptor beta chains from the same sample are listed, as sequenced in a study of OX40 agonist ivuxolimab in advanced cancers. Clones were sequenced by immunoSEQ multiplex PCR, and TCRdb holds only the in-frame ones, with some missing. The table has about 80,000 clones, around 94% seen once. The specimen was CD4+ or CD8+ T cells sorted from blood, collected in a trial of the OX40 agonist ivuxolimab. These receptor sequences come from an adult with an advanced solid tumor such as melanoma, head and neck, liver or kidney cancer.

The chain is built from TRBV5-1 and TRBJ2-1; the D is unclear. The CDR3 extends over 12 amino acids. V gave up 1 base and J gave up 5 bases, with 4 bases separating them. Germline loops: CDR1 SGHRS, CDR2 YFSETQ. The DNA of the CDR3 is TGCGCCAGCAGCTTGCGGGACAATGAGCAGTTCTTC. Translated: CASSLRDNEQFF. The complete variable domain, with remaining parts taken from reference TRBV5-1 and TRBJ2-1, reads KAGVTQTPRYLIKTRGQQVTLSCSPISGHRSVSWYQQTPGQGLQFLFEYFSETQRNKGNFPGRFSGRQFSNSRSEMNVSTLELGDSALYLCASSLRDNEQFFGPGTRLTVL.

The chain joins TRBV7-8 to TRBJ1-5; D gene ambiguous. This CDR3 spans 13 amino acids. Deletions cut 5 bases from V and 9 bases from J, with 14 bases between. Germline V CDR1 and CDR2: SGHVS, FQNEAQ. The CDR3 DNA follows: TGTGCCAGCAGCCCCTCCCCCGGCTTGCCCCAGCATTTT. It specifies CASSPSPGLPQHF.

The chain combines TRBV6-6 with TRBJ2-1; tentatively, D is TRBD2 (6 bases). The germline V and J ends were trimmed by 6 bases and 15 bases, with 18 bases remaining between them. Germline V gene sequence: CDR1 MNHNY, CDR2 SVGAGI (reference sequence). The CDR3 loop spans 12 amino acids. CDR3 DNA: TGTGCCAGCAGGGTTACCGGGACTCCCTCGTTCTTC. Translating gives CASRVTGTPSFF.

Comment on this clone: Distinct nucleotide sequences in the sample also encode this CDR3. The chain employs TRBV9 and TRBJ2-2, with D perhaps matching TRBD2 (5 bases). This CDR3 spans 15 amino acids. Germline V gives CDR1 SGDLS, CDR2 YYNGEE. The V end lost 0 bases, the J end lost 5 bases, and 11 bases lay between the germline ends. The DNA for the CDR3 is TGTGCCAGCAGCGTAGATCGGGAAGGGACCGGGGAGCTGTTTTTT. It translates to CASSVDREGTGELFF.

CDR3 coding DNA: TGTGCCATCAGTCTAGGCGGTCAAGAGACCCAGTACTTC. Translation gives CAISLGGQETQYF. The gene calls are TRBV10-3 and TRBJ2-5; D gene uncertain. Germline loops: CDR1 ENHRY, CDR2 SYGVKD. Trimming took 5 bases from V and 2 from J, leaving 9 bases between them. The CDR3 spans 13 residues.

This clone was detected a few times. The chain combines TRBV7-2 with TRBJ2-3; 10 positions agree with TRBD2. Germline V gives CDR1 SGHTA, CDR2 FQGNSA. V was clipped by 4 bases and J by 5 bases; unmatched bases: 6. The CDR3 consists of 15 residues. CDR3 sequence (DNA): TGTGCCAGCAGCTCCTGGACTAGCGGAGGAGATACGCAGTATTTT. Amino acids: CASSSWTSGGDTQYF. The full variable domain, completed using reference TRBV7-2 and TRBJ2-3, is GAGVSQSPSNKVTEKGKDVELRCDPISGHTALYWYRQSLGQGLEFLIYFQGNSAPDKSGLPSDRFSAERTGGSVSTLTIQRTQQEDSAVYLCASSSWTSGGDTQYFGPGTRLTVL.

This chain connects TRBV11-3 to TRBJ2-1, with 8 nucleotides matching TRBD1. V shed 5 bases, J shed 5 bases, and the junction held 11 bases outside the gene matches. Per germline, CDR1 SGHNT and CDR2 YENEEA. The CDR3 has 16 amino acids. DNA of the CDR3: TGTGCCAGCAGCCGGGGTCGGGACAGGATAAACAATGAGCAGTTCTTC. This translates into CASSRGRDRINNEQFF.

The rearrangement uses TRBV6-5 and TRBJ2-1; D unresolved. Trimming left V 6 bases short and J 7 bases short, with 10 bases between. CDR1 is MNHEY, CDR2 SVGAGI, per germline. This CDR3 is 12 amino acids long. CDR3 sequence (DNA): TGTGCCAGCAGACGCGACGGGAATGAGCAGTTCTTC. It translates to CASRRDGNEQFF.

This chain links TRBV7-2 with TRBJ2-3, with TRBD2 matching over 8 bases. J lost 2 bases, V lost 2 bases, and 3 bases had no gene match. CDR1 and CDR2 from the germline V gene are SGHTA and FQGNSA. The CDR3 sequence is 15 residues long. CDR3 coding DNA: TGTGCCAGCAGCTTAAGGACTAGCCTCACAGATACGCAGTATTTT. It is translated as CASSLRTSLTDTQYF.

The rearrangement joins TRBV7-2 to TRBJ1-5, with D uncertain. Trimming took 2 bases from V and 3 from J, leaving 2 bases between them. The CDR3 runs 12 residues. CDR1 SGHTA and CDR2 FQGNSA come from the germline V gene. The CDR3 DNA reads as TGTGCCAGCAGCTTACTCAATCAGCCCCAGCATTTT. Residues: CASSLLNQPQHF. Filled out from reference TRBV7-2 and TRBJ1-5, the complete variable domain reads GAGVSQSPSNKVTEKGKDVELRCDPISGHTALYWYRQSLGQGLEFLIYFQGNSAPDKSGLPSDRFSAERTGGSVSTLTIQRTQQEDSAVYLCASSLLNQPQHFGDGTRLSIL.

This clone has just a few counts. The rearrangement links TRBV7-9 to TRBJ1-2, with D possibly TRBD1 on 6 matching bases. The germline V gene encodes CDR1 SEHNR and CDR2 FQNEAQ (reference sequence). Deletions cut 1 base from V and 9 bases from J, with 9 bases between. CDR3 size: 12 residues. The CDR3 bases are TGTGCCAGCAGCTTAGACAGGGTCAGCTACACCTTC. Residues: CASSLDRVSYTF.

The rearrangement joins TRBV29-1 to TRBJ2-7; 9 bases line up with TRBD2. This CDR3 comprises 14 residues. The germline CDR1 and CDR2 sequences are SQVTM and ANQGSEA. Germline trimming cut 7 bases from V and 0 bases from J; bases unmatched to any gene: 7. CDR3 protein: CSAGGTSSSYEQYF. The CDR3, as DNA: TGCAGCGCCGGAGGGACTAGCAGCTCCTACGAGCAGTACTTC.

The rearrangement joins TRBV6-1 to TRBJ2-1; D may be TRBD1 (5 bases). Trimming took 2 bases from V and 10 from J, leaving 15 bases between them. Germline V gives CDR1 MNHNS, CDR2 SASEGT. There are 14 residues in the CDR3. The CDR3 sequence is CASSESSGRREQFF. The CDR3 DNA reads TGTGCCAGCAGTGAATCGTCAGGGCGGCGCGAGCAGTTCTTC.

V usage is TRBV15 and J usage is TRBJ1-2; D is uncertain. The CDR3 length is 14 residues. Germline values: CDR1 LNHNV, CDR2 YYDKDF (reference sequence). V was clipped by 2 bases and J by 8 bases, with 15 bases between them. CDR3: CATSRHRDRGGYTF. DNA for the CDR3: TGTGCCACCAGCAGACACCGAGACCGAGGGGGCTACACCTTC.

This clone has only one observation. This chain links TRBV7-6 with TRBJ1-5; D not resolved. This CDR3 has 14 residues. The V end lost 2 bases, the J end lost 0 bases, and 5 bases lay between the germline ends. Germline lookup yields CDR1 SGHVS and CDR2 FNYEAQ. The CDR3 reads CASSLTNSNQPQHF. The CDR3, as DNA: TGTGCCAGCAGCTTAACAAATAGCAATCAGCCCCAGCATTTT.

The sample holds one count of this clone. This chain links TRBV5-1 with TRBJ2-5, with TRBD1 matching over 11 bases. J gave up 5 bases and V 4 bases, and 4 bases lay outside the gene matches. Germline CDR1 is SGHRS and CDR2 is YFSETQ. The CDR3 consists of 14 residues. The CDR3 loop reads CASSQGQGAETQYF. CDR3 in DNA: TGCGCCAGCAGCCAAGGACAGGGGGCCGAGACCCAGTACTTC. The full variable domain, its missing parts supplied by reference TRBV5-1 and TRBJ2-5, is KAGVTQTPRYLIKTRGQQVTLSCSPISGHRSVSWYQQTPGQGLQFLFEYFSETQRNKGNFPGRFSGRQFSNSRSEMNVSTLELGDSALYLCASSQGQGAETQYFGPGTRLLVL.

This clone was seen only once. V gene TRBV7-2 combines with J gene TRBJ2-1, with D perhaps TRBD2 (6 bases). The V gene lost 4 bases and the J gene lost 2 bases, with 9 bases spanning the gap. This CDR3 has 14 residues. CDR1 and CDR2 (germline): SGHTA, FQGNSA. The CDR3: CASSSRGTYNEQFF. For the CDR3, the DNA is TGTGCCAGCAGCTCTCGGGGGACCTACAATGAGCAGTTCTTC.

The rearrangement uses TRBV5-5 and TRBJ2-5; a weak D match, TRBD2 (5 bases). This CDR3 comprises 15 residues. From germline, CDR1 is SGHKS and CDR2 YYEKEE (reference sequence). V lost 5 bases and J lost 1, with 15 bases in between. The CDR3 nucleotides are TGTGCCAGCAGTTATCACGGGCGGGTCCAAGAGACCCAGTACTTC. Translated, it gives CASSYHGRVQETQYF.

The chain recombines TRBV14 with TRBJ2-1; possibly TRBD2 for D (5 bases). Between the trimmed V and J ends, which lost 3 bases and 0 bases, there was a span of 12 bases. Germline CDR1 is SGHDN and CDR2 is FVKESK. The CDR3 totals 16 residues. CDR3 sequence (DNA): TGTGCCAGCAGCCATCGCGGGTACGGCTCCTACAATGAGCAGTTCTTC. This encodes CASSHRGYGSYNEQFF.

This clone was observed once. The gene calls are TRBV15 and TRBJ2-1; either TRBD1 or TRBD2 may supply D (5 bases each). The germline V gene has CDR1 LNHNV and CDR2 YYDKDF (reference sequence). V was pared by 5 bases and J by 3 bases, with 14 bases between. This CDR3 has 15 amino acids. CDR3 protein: CATSRMGPNYNEQFF. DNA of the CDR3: TGTGCCACCAGCCGCATGGGACCGAACTACAATGAGCAGTTCTTC.

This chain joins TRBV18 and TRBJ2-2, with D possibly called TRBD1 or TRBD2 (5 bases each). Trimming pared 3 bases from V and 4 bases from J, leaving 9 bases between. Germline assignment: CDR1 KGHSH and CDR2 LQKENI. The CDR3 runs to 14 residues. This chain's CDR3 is CASSPSGGTGELFF. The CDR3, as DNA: TGTGCCAGCTCACCGAGTGGGGGCACCGGGGAGCTGTTTTTT.

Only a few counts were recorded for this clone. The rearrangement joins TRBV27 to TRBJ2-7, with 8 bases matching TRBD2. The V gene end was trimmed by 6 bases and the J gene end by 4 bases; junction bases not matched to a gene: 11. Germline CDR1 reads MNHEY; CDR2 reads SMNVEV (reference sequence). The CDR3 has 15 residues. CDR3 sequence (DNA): TGTGCCAGCAGCGCACAGCCGGGACTAGGGTACGAGCAGTACTTC. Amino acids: CASSAQPGLGYEQYF.

CDR3 amino acids: CASRMPAKNIQYF. CDR3 bases: TGTGCCAGCAGGATGCCGGCCAAAAACATTCAGTACTTC. This chain links TRBV28 with TRBJ2-4; D unresolved. V lost 6 bases and J 1 base, leaving 7 bases between the germline ends. Germline V lookup: CDR1 MDHEN, CDR2 SYDVKM. The CDR3 has 13 amino acids. Together with reference TRBV28 and TRBJ2-4, the CDR3 gives the full variable domain: DVKVTQSSRYLVKRTGEKVFLECVQDMDHENMFWYRQDPGLGLRLIYFSYDVKMKEKGDIPEGYSVSREKKERFSLILESASTNQTSMYLCASRMPAKNIQYFGAGTRLSVL.

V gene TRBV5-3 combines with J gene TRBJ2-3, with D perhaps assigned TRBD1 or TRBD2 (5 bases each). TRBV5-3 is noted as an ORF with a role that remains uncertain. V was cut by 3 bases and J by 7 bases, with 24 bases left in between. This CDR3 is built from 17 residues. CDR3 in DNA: TGTGCCAGAAGCTCAACTTTCCGGGACGGCCGGGTCCATACGCAGTATTTT. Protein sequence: CARSSTFRDGRVHTQYF.

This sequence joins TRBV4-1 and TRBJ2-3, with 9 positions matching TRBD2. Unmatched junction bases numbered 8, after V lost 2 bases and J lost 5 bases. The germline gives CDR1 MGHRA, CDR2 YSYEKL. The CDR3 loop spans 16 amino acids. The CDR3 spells CASSQQAGGPIDTQYF. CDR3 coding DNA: TGCGCCAGCAGCCAACAGGCGGGAGGGCCGATAGATACGCAGTATTTT.

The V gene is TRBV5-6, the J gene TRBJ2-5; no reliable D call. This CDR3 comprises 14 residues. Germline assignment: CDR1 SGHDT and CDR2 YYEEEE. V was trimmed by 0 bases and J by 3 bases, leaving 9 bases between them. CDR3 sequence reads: CASSLGVREETQYF. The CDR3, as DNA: TGTGCCAGCAGCTTGGGGGTACGGGAAGAGACCCAGTACTTC. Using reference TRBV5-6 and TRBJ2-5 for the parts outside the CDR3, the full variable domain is DAGVTQSPTHLIKTRGQQVTLRCSPKSGHDTVSWYQQALGQGPQFIFQYYEEEERQRGNFPDRFSGHQFPNYSSELNVNALLLGDSALYLCASSLGVREETQYFGPGTRLLVL.

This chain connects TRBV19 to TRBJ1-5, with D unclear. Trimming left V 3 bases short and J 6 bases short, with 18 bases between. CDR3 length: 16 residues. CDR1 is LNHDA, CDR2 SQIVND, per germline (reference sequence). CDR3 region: CASSIPRASRTQPQHF. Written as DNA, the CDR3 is TGTGCCAGTAGTATCCCCCGGGCCAGCCGAACTCAGCCCCAGCATTTT. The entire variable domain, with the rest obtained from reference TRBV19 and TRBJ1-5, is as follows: DGGITQSPKYLFRKEGQNVTLSCEQNLNHDAMYWYRQDPGQGLRLIYYSQIVNDFQKGDIAEGYSVSREKKESFPLTVTSAQKNPTAFYLCASSIPRASRTQPQHFGDGTRLSIL.

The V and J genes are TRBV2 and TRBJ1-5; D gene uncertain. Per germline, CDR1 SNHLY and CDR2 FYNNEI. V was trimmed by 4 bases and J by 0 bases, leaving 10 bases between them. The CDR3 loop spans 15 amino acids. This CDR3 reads CASSGARGSNQPQHF. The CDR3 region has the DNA TGTGCCAGCAGTGGGGCCCGGGGTAGCAATCAGCCCCAGCATTTT.

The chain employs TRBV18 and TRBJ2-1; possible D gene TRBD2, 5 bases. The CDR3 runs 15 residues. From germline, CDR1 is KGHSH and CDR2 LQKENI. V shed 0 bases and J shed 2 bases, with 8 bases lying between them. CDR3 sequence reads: CASSPPLAAYNEQFF. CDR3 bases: TGTGCCAGCTCACCACCTCTAGCAGCCTACAATGAGCAGTTCTTC.

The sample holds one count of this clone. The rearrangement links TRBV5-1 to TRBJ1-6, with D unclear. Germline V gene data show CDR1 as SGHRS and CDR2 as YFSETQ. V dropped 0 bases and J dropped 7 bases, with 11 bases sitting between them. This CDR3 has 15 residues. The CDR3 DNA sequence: TGCGCCAGCAGCTTGGAAGCGGTTTCCAATTCACCCCTCCACTTT. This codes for CASSLEAVSNSPLHF. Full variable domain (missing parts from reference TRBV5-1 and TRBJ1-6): KAGVTQTPRYLIKTRGQQVTLSCSPISGHRSVSWYQQTPGQGLQFLFEYFSETQRNKGNFPGRFSGRQFSNSRSEMNVSTLELGDSALYLCASSLEAVSNSPLHFGNGTRLTVT.

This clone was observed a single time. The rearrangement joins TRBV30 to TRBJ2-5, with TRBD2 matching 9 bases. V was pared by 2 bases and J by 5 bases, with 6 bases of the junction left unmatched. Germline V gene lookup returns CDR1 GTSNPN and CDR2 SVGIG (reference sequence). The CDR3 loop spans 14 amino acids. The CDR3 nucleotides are TGTGCCTGGAGTACCGGGACTAGCTTTGAGACCCAGTACTTC. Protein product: CAWSTGTSFETQYF.